A selection of T cell receptor beta chains follows, all from one sample in a study of T-cell reconstitution after alpha-beta-depleted transplantation in children. MiXCR, applied by TCRdb to the PCR reads, yields one record per CDR3 protein. The sample shows around 670,000 distinct CDR3 sequences, less than 15% of them seen only once. The sequences come from PBMCs, collected before TCRalphabeta/CD19-depleted stem cell transplant. The receptors derive from a girl aged 2-10 years with congenital amegakaryocytic thrombocytopenia, due to receive a stem cell transplant. Both conserved end residues are part of each CDR3. Each record gives: CDR3 DNA, CDR3 protein, J gene, D gene, clone size, V gene. The D gene is left open where the match is weak. Not every row has a clone size; where given, it reads once, few, many or a size class.

CDR3 DNA: TGCAGTGCTAGAAGGTGGCGGGGTCCCTACGAGCAGTACTTC
CDR3 protein: CSARRWRGPYEQYF
J gene: TRBJ2-7
D gene: .
clone size: many
V gene: TRBV20-1

CDR3 DNA: TGTGCCAGCAGACCCGCAGGGGCCAAAAACATTCAGTACTTC
CDR3 protein: CASRPAGAKNIQYF
J gene: TRBJ2-4
D gene: .
clone size: .
V gene: TRBV27

CDR3 DNA: TGCAGTGCTAGAGATCATCCTCCAGGGAGCGGATTAGCCAAAAACATTCAGTACTTC
CDR3 protein: CSARDHPPGSGLAKNIQYF
J gene: TRBJ2-4
D gene: .
clone size: few
V gene: TRBV20-1

CDR3 DNA: TGTGCCAGCAGTTACCTCCGCGGGACTAGCGGGAGGGCCATAAAGACCCAGTACTTC
CDR3 protein: CASSYLRGTSGRAIKTQYF
J gene: TRBJ2-5
D gene: TRBD2
clone size: few
V gene: TRBV6-5

CDR3 DNA: TGTGCCAGTAGTATCCTTGCCTGGCGGGTGGGGAATAATAATGAGCAGTTCTTC
CDR3 protein: CASSILAWRVGNNNEQFF
J gene: TRBJ2-1
D gene: .
clone size: many
V gene: TRBV19

CDR3 DNA: TGCAGTGCTAGTCCGGCAGAAACTAGCACAGATACGCAGTATTTT
CDR3 protein: CSASPAETSTDTQYF
J gene: TRBJ2-3
D gene: .
clone size: many
V gene: TRBV20-1

CDR3 DNA: TGTGCCAGCAGCCGGACTAGCCCACCTACCTACGAGCAGTACTTC
CDR3 protein: CASSRTSPPTYEQYF
J gene: TRBJ2-7
D gene: TRBD2
clone size: .
V gene: TRBV7-9

CDR3 DNA: TGCGCCAGCAGTTCCGACAGGGCCGGAGCGGGAGGTAGCACAGATACGCAGTATTTT
CDR3 protein: CASSSDRAGAGGSTDTQYF
J gene: TRBJ2-3
D gene: TRBD2
clone size: few
V gene: TRBV5-1

CDR3 DNA: TGTGCCAGCAGCGCCGGGGCCAATGAGCAGTTCTTC
CDR3 protein: CASSAGANEQFF
J gene: TRBJ2-1
D gene: .
clone size: few
V gene: TRBV12-3/TRBV12-4

CDR3 DNA: TGTGCCAGCAGCTTAGTGCCTAGCGGAGCCCTAGATACGCAGTATTTT
CDR3 protein: CASSLVPSGALDTQYF
J gene: TRBJ2-3
D gene: TRBD2
clone size: many
V gene: TRBV7-6

CDR3 DNA: TGCAGTGCTAGAACCCCTAGCGCGAGCGGACAGTTCTTC
CDR3 protein: CSARTPSASGQFF
J gene: TRBJ2-1
D gene: .
clone size: many
V gene: TRBV20-1

CDR3 DNA: TGCGCCAGCAGCTGGACTAGCACCTCAGAGCAGTTCTTC
CDR3 protein: CASSWTSTSEQFF
J gene: TRBJ2-1
D gene: TRBD2
clone size: many
V gene: TRBV5-1

CDR3 DNA: TGCGCCAGCAGCACCACCGGGACTAGCGGGAGAAGAACTAGCACAGATACGCAGTATTTT
CDR3 protein: CASSTTGTSGRRTSTDTQYF
J gene: TRBJ2-3
D gene: TRBD2
clone size: many
V gene: TRBV5-1

CDR3 DNA: TGCAGCCTTTTCCCGGGACTAGCGGGAATGGAGACCCAGTACTTC
CDR3 protein: CSLFPGLAGMETQYF
J gene: TRBJ2-5
D gene: TRBD2
clone size: many
V gene: TRBV20-1

CDR3 DNA: TGCAGCGTGTCGCCCCGGGACACCGTCACCGGGGAGCTGTTTTTT
CDR3 protein: CSVSPRDTVTGELFF
J gene: TRBJ2-2
D gene: .
clone size: many
V gene: TRBV29-1

CDR3 DNA: TGCAGTGCTACCACGCTAGCGGAGCAAACCTTTTACGAGCAGTACTTC
CDR3 protein: CSATTLAEQTFYEQYF
J gene: TRBJ2-7
D gene: TRBD2
clone size: many
V gene: TRBV20-1

CDR3 DNA: TGTGCCATCAGTGAGTCGATCTATGAGCAGTTCTTC
CDR3 protein: CAISESIYEQFF
J gene: TRBJ2-1
D gene: .
clone size: many
V gene: TRBV10-3

CDR3 DNA: TGTGCCAGCAGTCCACCTCCCCTAGCCAAAAACATTCAGTACTTC
CDR3 protein: CASSPPPLAKNIQYF
J gene: TRBJ2-4
D gene: .
clone size: few
V gene: TRBV12-3/TRBV12-4

CDR3 DNA: TGTGCCAGCAGCTTCTCGACAGGGGTCTACGAGCAGTACTTC
CDR3 protein: CASSFSTGVYEQYF
J gene: TRBJ2-7
D gene: TRBD1
clone size: few
V gene: TRBV7-2

CDR3 DNA: TGTGCCAGCTCAAGAAAGACAGGCCTTAAAGAGACCCAGTACTTC
CDR3 protein: CASSRKTGLKETQYF
J gene: TRBJ2-5
D gene: .
clone size: .
V gene: TRBV18

CDR3 DNA: TGTGCCAGCAGCTATAGCGGGAGCCCCACAGATACGCAGTATTTT
CDR3 protein: CASSYSGSPTDTQYF
J gene: TRBJ2-3
D gene: TRBD2
clone size: many
V gene: TRBV11-2

CDR3 DNA: TGTGCCAGCAGCTGGCCAGTGAGTAGCGGGAGATACGAGCAGTACTTC
CDR3 protein: CASSWPVSSGRYEQYF
J gene: TRBJ2-7
D gene: TRBD2
clone size: .
V gene: TRBV7-6

CDR3 DNA: TGTGCCAGCAGTCGAAGCGGGAGTTGGGGCAAGTACCAAGAGACCCAGTACTTC
CDR3 protein: CASSRSGSWGKYQETQYF
J gene: TRBJ2-5
D gene: TRBD2
clone size: .
V gene: TRBV2

CDR3 DNA: TGTGCCAGCAGGACAACTAGCGGGGGGATCACAGATACGCAGTATTTT
CDR3 protein: CASRTTSGGITDTQYF
J gene: TRBJ2-3
D gene: TRBD2
clone size: few
V gene: TRBV25-1

CDR3 DNA: TGTGCCAGCAGTTCCGGGGCAAGTCAGCCCCAGCATTTT
CDR3 protein: CASSSGASQPQHF
J gene: TRBJ1-5
D gene: .
clone size: many
V gene: TRBV12-3/TRBV12-4

CDR3 DNA: TGTGCCACCAGCAGAGTCCTGGGCCTGCCCCAGCATTTT
CDR3 protein: CATSRVLGLPQHF
J gene: TRBJ1-5
D gene: .
clone size: many
V gene: TRBV15

CDR3 DNA: TGTGCCACGGAACAGACAGGGAGTGAGACCCAGTACTTC
CDR3 protein: CATEQTGSETQYF
J gene: TRBJ2-5
D gene: TRBD1
clone size: few
V gene: TRBV10-3

CDR3 DNA: TGTGCCAGCAGCTATGACGGCGGTAGCACAGATACGCAGTATTTT
CDR3 protein: CASSYDGGSTDTQYF
J gene: TRBJ2-3
D gene: .
clone size: many
V gene: TRBV12-3/TRBV12-4

CDR3 DNA: TGTGCCATCAGTGAGTCAACCATTAGCAATCAGCCCCAGCATTTT
CDR3 protein: CAISESTISNQPQHF
J gene: TRBJ1-5
D gene: .
clone size: many
V gene: TRBV10-3

CDR3 DNA: TGCAGTGCTCCACAGGGGGGGAATGAGCAGTTCTTC
CDR3 protein: CSAPQGGNEQFF
J gene: TRBJ2-1
D gene: .
clone size: few
V gene: TRBV20-1

CDR3 DNA: TGTGCCAGCTCAGCAACAGGGGATTACGGCAATCAGCCCCAGCATTTT
CDR3 protein: CASSATGDYGNQPQHF
J gene: TRBJ1-5
D gene: TRBD1
clone size: many
V gene: TRBV18

CDR3 DNA: TGCAGTGCTAACATCACCGGGACAAAGAACACTGAAGCTTTCTTT
CDR3 protein: CSANITGTKNTEAFF
J gene: TRBJ1-1
D gene: .
clone size: many
V gene: TRBV20-1

CDR3 DNA: TGTGCCAGCAGCCCCAAGCGGCTAGCGTATTACAATGAGCAGTTCTTC
CDR3 protein: CASSPKRLAYYNEQFF
J gene: TRBJ2-1
D gene: .
clone size: .
V gene: TRBV5-6

CDR3 DNA: TGTGCCAGCAGTTTCATAGGGGGAAAGGGTGAAGCTTTCTTT
CDR3 protein: CASSFIGGKGEAFF
J gene: TRBJ1-1
D gene: .
clone size: many
V gene: TRBV27

CDR3 DNA: TGTGCCAGCAGCGTCTATGAGGAGACCCAGTACTTC
CDR3 protein: CASSVYEETQYF
J gene: TRBJ2-5
D gene: .
clone size: .
V gene: TRBV9

CDR3 DNA: TGCAGCGTTGCTGGGACAGAGAATTCCTACGAGCAGTACTTC
CDR3 protein: CSVAGTENSYEQYF
J gene: TRBJ2-7
D gene: TRBD1
clone size: many
V gene: TRBV29-1

CDR3 DNA: TGTGCCAGCAGTTTACACCTGCAGCCGTGGAGGGAGACCCAGTACTTC
CDR3 protein: CASSLHLQPWRETQYF
J gene: TRBJ2-5
D gene: .
clone size: .
V gene: TRBV12-3/TRBV12-4

CDR3 DNA: TGTGCCAGCACTCTAGGGATACACGAGCAGTACTTC
CDR3 protein: CASTLGIHEQYF
J gene: TRBJ2-7
D gene: .
clone size: many
V gene: TRBV5-6

CDR3 DNA: TGTGCCAGCAGTTCTAGCGGGGTCTCGTACGAGCAGTACTTC
CDR3 protein: CASSSSGVSYEQYF
J gene: TRBJ2-7
D gene: TRBD2
clone size: many
V gene: TRBV27

CDR3 DNA: TGCAGTGCTCGGTATACCGGGACTAGCGATACAGAGACCCAGTACTTC
CDR3 protein: CSARYTGTSDTETQYF
J gene: TRBJ2-5
D gene: TRBD2
clone size: many
V gene: TRBV20-1

CDR3 DNA: TGTGCCAGCAGCTTAGCGGCTGGACTAGCGGGAGGCTCCTCCTACGAGCAGTACTTC
CDR3 protein: CASSLAAGLAGGSSYEQYF
J gene: TRBJ2-7
D gene: TRBD2
clone size: .
V gene: TRBV7-6

CDR3 DNA: TGTGGCAGTCGGGGTTACAATAAGCAGTTCTTC
CDR3 protein: CGSRGYNKQFF
J gene: TRBJ2-1
D gene: .
clone size: .
V gene: TRBV6-5

CDR3 DNA: TGCAGTGCTAGAGATCTGGCGGGAGTTGCTGATACGCAGTATTTT
CDR3 protein: CSARDLAGVADTQYF
J gene: TRBJ2-3
D gene: TRBD2
clone size: many
V gene: TRBV20-1

CDR3 DNA: TGCGCCAGCAGCTACATCGGATCGGGAGAGAGTGAGCAGTACTTC
CDR3 protein: CASSYIGSGESEQYF
J gene: TRBJ2-7
D gene: .
clone size: many
V gene: TRBV5-1

CDR3 DNA: TGTGCCAGCAGCACCAAGCTAGCGGGAGGGCCGGGTACGCAGTATTTT
CDR3 protein: CASSTKLAGGPGTQYF
J gene: TRBJ2-3
D gene: TRBD2
clone size: few
V gene: TRBV5-6

CDR3 DNA: TGCAGTGCCACGGGACTCCGCACAGATACGCAGTATTTT
CDR3 protein: CSATGLRTDTQYF
J gene: TRBJ2-3
D gene: .
clone size: many
V gene: TRBV20-1

CDR3 DNA: TGCGCGGGGAGAGAGAACACCGGGGAGCTGTTTTTT
CDR3 protein: CAGRENTGELFF
J gene: TRBJ2-2
D gene: .
clone size: .
V gene: TRBV19

CDR3 DNA: TGTGCCAGCTCACCACCGGGGGGTACTGAAGCTTTCTTT
CDR3 protein: CASSPPGGTEAFF
J gene: TRBJ1-1
D gene: .
clone size: .
V gene: TRBV18

CDR3 DNA: TGTGCCAGTGAGGGGCTAGCGGGAGCTACAGATACGCAGTATTTT
CDR3 protein: CASEGLAGATDTQYF
J gene: TRBJ2-3
D gene: TRBD2
clone size: .
V gene: TRBV12-3/TRBV12-4

CDR3 DNA: TGCAGTGCTCAGACTAGCGGATACGATACGCAGTATTTT
CDR3 protein: CSAQTSGYDTQYF
J gene: TRBJ2-3
D gene: TRBD2
clone size: few
V gene: TRBV20-1

CDR3 DNA: TGCGCCAGCAGCTTGGTTAATCTAGCGGGAGATGAGCAGTTCTTC
CDR3 protein: CASSLVNLAGDEQFF
J gene: TRBJ2-1
D gene: TRBD2
clone size: many
V gene: TRBV5-1

CDR3 DNA: TGTGCCATCGCGGGGGCTAGCGGGTACGAGCAGTACTTC
CDR3 protein: CAIAGASGYEQYF
J gene: TRBJ2-7
D gene: TRBD2
clone size: .
V gene: TRBV10-3